This T cell receptor beta chain was sequenced in a study of T cell responses to AZD1222 COVID-19 vaccine. This CDR3 region has 13 residues. With 0 bases removed from V and 3 bases from J, the gap between germline ends came to 6 bases. Germline V gene sequence: CDR1 LGHDT, CDR2 YNNKEL (reference sequence). Assay used: immunoSEQ multiplex PCR; TCRdb lists only in-frame clones, some missing. The sample yields tens of thousands of clones, around nine tenths seen once. The receptor's source is an adult who received the AZD1222 COVID-19 vaccine. Specimen: peripheral blood, collected 28 days after the second AZD1222 dose. This sequence joins TRBV3-1 (or the pseudogene TRBV3-2) and TRBJ2-7; TRBD2 might be the D (5 bases). As DNA, the CDR3 is TGTGCCAGCAGCCAAGATCGGGACTACGAGCAGTACTTC. This sequence encodes CASSQDRDYEQYF.